The clone carrying this TCR beta chain was observed once. PCR involved 60 Vbeta and 13 Jbeta primers. Libraries were prepared by immunoSEQ multiplex PCR; TCRdb keeps only in-frame clonotypes and omits some of them. The sample records under 250,000 clones, about 80% being singletons. The data were taken from a study of cytomegalovirus exposure and HLA in healthy donors. CDR3 size: 13 residues. V shed 0 bases and J shed 2 bases, with 5 bases lying between them. CDR1 is SGHRS and CDR2 is YFSETQ in the germline V gene. The sequenced sample consisted of PBMCs. The sequence was collected from a woman aged 45-65 years in good health and CMV-seropositive. J is TRBJ2-5 and V is TRBV5-1, with D unresolved. Written as DNA, the CDR3 is TGCGCCAGCAGCTTGGACTTTCAAGAGACCCAGTACTTC. Translation gives CASSLDFQETQYF.